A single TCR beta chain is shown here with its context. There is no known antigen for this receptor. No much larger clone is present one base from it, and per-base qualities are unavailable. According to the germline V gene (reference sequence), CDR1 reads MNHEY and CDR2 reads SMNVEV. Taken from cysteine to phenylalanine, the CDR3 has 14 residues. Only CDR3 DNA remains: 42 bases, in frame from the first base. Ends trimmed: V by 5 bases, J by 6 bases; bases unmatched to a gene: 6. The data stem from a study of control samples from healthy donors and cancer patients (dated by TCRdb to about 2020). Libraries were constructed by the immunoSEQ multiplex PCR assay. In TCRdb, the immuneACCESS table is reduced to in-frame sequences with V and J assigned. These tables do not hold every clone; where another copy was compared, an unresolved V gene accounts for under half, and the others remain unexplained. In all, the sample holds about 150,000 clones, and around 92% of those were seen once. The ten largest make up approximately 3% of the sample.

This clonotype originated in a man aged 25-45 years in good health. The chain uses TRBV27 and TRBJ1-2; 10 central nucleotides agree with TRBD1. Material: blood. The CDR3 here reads CASSPGTGADGYTF. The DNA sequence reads TGTGCCAGCAGTCCAGGGACAGGGGCAGATGGCTACACCTTC.